This T cell receptor (beta chain) was recorded in a study of T cells in localized non-small cell lung cancer (dated by TCRdb to 2018 to 2021). With respect to the entire study: The study analyzed T cell repertoires of 236 early-stage NSCLC patients, comparing tumors and uninvolved tumor-adjacent lungs. All 250 or so NSCLC patients in the cohort were treatment-naive and had localized lung tumors that were resected. A mean age of approximately 66 years was recorded for the NSCLC patients, of whom 129 were male and some 100 were female.

This clone was picked up a small number of times. The antigen it recognizes is unknown. Per-base qualities were not stored, and no clone one base away is much larger. The immunoSEQ Assay was used to sequence TCR beta CDR3 regions from DNA. Under the source paper's analysis protocol: T cell density was computed as TCR beta template counts normalized to usable DNA estimated by amplifying housekeeping genes. The preseqR package was used to estimate richness by extrapolating to 400,000 templates for PBMC samples and to 120,000 templates for tissue samples. Clonality was defined as one minus Pielou's evenness. To identify tissue-enriched TCRs, differential abundance testing was run on productive amino-acid clonotypes with a minimum total count of 5 and an alpha of 0.1. Repertoire overlap between compartments was quantified with the Jaccard Index and Morisita Overlap Index. GLIPH grouped TCR beta CDR3s together with public tetramer-defined viral CDR3s, and a viral motif had to include at least three viral sequences and show V-gene enrichment. TCRdb limited this immuneACCESS table to in-frame rearrangements with V and J called. A share of clones is missing; checked studies link under half to unresolved V genes, and the rest is unexplained. The DNA was the basis for D and trimming; V, J and clone size are from that table. This sample has about 3,200 clones in its table, and about 26% of those were observed once. Approximately 8.3% of the sample goes to the ten largest clones.

Uninvolved adjacent lung was sampled at least 2 cm away from the tumor margin, and two independent pathologists confirmed that the tissue had no atypia. At diagnosis, peripheral blood, uninvolved tumor-adjacent lung and tumor were collected and were preserved as a mix of fresh-frozen and FFPE material. The CDR3 measures 14 amino acids from cysteine to phenylalanine. Just CDR3 DNA is preserved here, 42 bases in frame from base 1. Sequences MNHGY (CDR1) and SAAAGT (CDR2) are obtained from the germline V gene. The V end loses 5 bases and the J end loses 4 bases, and a stretch of 15 bases separates them. Broader findings and caveats from the paper: Uninvolved tumor-adjacent lung showed the highest T cell clonality, higher than tumor, which suggests more focused antigenic responses in the adjacent lung. Since the design was exploratory, TCR variables were selected using unadjusted p-values with no false-discovery rate correction. Of the top 100 tumor clones, a median of approximately 60 were detected in paired uninvolved adjacent lung; approximately 30 were also among that lung's top 100. Longer overall survival was associated with higher T cell density in blood, whereas shorter survival was associated with higher clonality in adjacent lung. Because multi-region tumor sequencing was not performed, intratumor heterogeneity could not be ruled out.

The sequence derives from a woman aged 35-75 years with stage I lung adenocarcinoma. Material: normal lung tissue next to the tumor, obtained before any cancer treatment. The sequence joins TRBV6-8 to TRBJ2-7; the D gene is perhaps TRBD1, on 5 matching bases. The CDR3 has the sequence CASSGRQPSYEQYF. At the DNA level, the sequence is TGTGCCAGCAGTGGACGACAGCCGTCTTACGAGCAGTACTTC.